This entry features one TCR beta chain sequence. Its antigen is as yet unknown. Study processing details: Using the CDR3 differences seen across clinicopathological groups, the authors built a distant-metastasis classifier for papillary thyroid cancer, which was meant to discriminate distant-metastatic patients. With MiXCR, TCRdb called clones anew from the PCR reads. The V and J calls were determined by TCRdb, not by the authors. The profile shows about 3,900 clones, 35% to 45% of them singletons. The data originate from a study of metastatic and nonmetastatic thyroid tumors. From germline, CDR1 is DFQATT and CDR2 SNEGSKA (reference sequence). V lost 2 bases, J lost 1 base, and 18 bases lay in between. There are 18 residues in the CDR3. Prior to thyroid surgery, none of the patients had received any treatment. Study-wide results and caveats: In both blood and tumor samples, TCR beta diversity was reported significantly higher for malignant than benign nodules.

Sequencing used tumor tissue. The TCR sequence derives from a female donor with papillary thyroid cancer or a benign thyroid nodule (not recorded which). Some clones in this sample may be carry-over from other donors' samples. The chain recombines TRBV20-1 with TRBJ2-6, with D possibly matching TRBD1 (7 bases). Here the CDR3 DNA reads TGCAGTGCTAGATCTCTGGAGGGGGCAATATCTGGGGCCAACGTCCTGACTTTC. As protein: CSARSLEGAISGANVLTF.